The present T cell receptor (beta chain) was sequenced within a study of T cells in Graves' hyperthyroidism and ophthalmopathy. This clonotype was seen at least ten times. TCR beta CDR3 sequences were amplified from RNA transcripts. Initially, a first-round RT-PCR of the TCR CDR3 employed the HTBI primer set. TCRdb reprocessed the multiplex PCR reads with MiXCR, giving one entry per CDR3 protein. The profile shows 300,000 to 350,000 distinct CDR3 sequences, 15% to 20% of them singletons. Stable hyperthyroidism: no ophthalmopathy progression over 18 months of follow-up. Fresh 10 ml peripheral blood yielded PBMCs. The sequence came from a woman in her forties or fifties with Graves' hyperthyroidism. Specimen: blood.

The CDR3 region is CASSTENYGYTF. The CDR3 bases are TGTGCCAGCAGCACAGAGAACTATGGCTACACCTTC. This chain joins TRBV2 and TRBJ1-2; the D is unclear. Germline values: CDR1 SNHLY, CDR2 FYNNEI. This CDR3 is 12 amino acids long. V was shortened by 6 bases and J by 2 bases, with 7 bases between the two germline ends.